The clone carrying this TCR beta chain has only a few counts. What it recognizes is unknown. These data come from a study of human T cells and chemical hapten exposure. Broader study findings: Patch test score was positively correlated with the counts of PT1 expanded TCRs.

As to time point: patch test 3, about 24 weeks after DPC sensitization. As to treatment: therapeutic diphenylcyclopropenone sensitization with weekly scalp DPC. V gave up 4 bases and J gave up 8 bases, with 6 bases separating them. CDR3 length equals 10 residues. Germline V gene sequence: CDR1 DFQATT, CDR2 SNEGSKA (reference sequence). TCRdb reprocessed the RACE reads with MiXCR, giving one entry per CDR3 protein. The repertoire holds about 82,000 distinct CDR3 sequences, 11% seen once, with around 3.7% in the top ten. Sequenced material: whole blood, taken in connection with sensitization to the hapten diphenylcyclopropenone (DPC). This chain links TRBV20-1 with TRBJ2-1; D is unresolved. The source is a woman aged 50 to 60 with alopecia areata. Some clones in this sample may be carry-over from other donors' samples. CDR3 amino acids: CSAISYEQFF. The CDR3 DNA reads TGCAGTGCTATAAGCTATGAGCAGTTCTTC.